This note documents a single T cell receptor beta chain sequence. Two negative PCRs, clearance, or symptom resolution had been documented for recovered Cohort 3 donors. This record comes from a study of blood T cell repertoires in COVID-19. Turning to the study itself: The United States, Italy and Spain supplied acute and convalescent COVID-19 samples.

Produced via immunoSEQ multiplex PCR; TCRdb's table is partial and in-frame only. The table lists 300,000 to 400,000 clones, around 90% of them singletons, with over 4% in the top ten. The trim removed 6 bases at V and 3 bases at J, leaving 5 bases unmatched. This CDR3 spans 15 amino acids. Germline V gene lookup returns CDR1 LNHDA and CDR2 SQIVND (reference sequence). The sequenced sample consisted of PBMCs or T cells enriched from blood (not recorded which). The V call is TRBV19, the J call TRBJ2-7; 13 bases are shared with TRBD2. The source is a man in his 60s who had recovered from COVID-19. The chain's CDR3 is CASSRLAGGLYEQYF. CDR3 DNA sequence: TGTGCCAGTAGCAGACTAGCGGGAGGTCTCTACGAGCAGTACTTC. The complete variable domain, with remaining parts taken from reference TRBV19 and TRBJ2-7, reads DGGITQSPKYLFRKEGQNVTLSCEQNLNHDAMYWYRQDPGQGLRLIYYSQIVNDFQKGDIAEGYSVSREKKESFPLTVTSAQKNPTAFYLCASSRLAGGLYEQYFGPGTRLTVT.